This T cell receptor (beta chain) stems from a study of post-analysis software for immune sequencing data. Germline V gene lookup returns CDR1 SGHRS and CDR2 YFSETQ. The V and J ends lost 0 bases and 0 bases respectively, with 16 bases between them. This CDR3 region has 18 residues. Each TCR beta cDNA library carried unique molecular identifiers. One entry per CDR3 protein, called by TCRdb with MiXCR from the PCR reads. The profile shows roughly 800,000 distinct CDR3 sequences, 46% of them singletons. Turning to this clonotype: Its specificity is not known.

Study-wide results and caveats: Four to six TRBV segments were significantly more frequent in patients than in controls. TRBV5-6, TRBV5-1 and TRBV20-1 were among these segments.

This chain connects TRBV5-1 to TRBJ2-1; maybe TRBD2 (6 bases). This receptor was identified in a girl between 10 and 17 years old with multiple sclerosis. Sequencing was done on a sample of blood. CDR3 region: CASSLVGSGMSSYNEQFF. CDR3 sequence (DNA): TGCGCCAGCAGCTTGGTGGGTAGCGGTATGAGCTCCTACAATGAGCAGTTCTTC.